This T cell receptor (beta chain) was identified in a study of tumor-infiltrating lymphocytes in primary liver carcinoma. Study background: Tumor lesions were T1-T3 N0M0 and spanned roughly 4 to 10 cm.

From approximately 530 ng of total RNA, TCR beta-specific cDNA was reverse-transcribed using a constant-region primer. Researchers made the TCR beta libraries by running three nested multiplex PCR rounds with slightly modified ARM-PCR. PCR rounds one and two used TRBV1-TRBV30 forward primers with a C-beta reverse primer for approximately 10 cycles each. TCRdb ran MiXCR on the multiplex PCR reads and lists one entry per CDR3 protein. The profile shows more than 20,000 distinct CDR3 sequences, roughly three quarters of them singletons. Unsorted bulk tissue, about 19-31 mg of it, served as the source for co-extraction of RNA and DNA. Surgical resection treated primary liver carcinoma in the patients. Among the patients, all had chronic HBV infection and none had been treated. Tumors were each sampled at five separate regions. Trimming cost V 5 bases and J 0 bases, with 13 bases left between them. The CDR3 covers 16 residues. Germline-derived CDR1 and CDR2 are SGHAT and FQNNGV.

Sequencing was performed on liver tumor tissue from sampling region 1. Subset reported: tumor region T1, superior pole. The clonotype comes from a man aged 35-49 years with primary liver carcinoma and hepatitis B virus infection. The V call is TRBV11-2, the J call TRBJ1-4; D unresolved. The CDR3 is CASSPYIATTNEKLFF. CDR3 sequence (DNA): TGTGCCAGCAGCCCCTACATAGCTACAACTAATGAAAAACTGTTTTTT.